This T cell receptor (beta chain) was identified in a study of T-cell memory formation after mild COVID-19. Germline V lookup: CDR1 DFQATT, CDR2 SNEGSKA (reference sequence). This CDR3 is built from 14 residues. Trimming removed 2 bases at V and 1 base at J, with 12 bases between. Each CDR3 protein gets one entry after TCRdb re-called the 5' RACE reads with MiXCR. This table has about 55,000 distinct CDR3 sequences, 28% appearing once. In its sample, this clonotype was seen a few times. The rearrangement uses TRBV20-1 and TRBJ2-7, with D unclear. Material for sequencing was PBMCs or a T cell subset sorted from them (not recorded which). The TCR sequence derives from a man between 18 and 35 years old who had mild COVID-19 (a few samples of this study predate the infection). Cell type and time point are not known. Here the CDR3 reads CSARSQQVSYEQYF. The CDR3 DNA reads as TGCAGTGCTAGAAGCCAGCAAGTTTCCTACGAGCAGTACTTC.